The 20 T cell receptor beta chains below all came from one sample that was sequenced in a study of cytomegalovirus exposure and HLA in healthy donors. Primers for the PCR totalled 60 Vbeta and 13 Jbeta. Method: immunoSEQ multiplex PCR; TCRdb's copy keeps in-frame clones and lacks some. Found here are 60,000 to 75,000 clones, more than 80% of them singletons; the top ten hold 9% to 14%. The sequenced sample was PBMCs. These receptors originate from a woman younger than 45 in good health and CMV-seropositive.

The chain uses TRBV18 and TRBJ1-2, with a weak D call TRBD1 (5 bases). V lost 5 bases and J lost 3, with 10 bases in between. Germline loops: CDR1 KGHSH, CDR2 LQKENI. The CDR3 spans 13 residues. The CDR3 DNA is TGTGCCAGCTCAGGGGGGGACGACTATGGCTACACCTTC. This codes for CASSGGDDYGYTF.

This chain connects TRBV7-9 to TRBJ1-6; D is uncertain. The CDR3 is made up of 13 amino acids. Germline assignment: CDR1 SEHNR and CDR2 FQNEAQ (reference sequence). V was shortened by 6 bases and J by 11 bases, with 14 bases between the two germline ends. CDR3 region: CASSQTEAPPLHF. The CDR3 DNA follows: TGTGCCAGCAGTCAAACAGAAGCTCCACCCCTCCACTTT.

V usage is TRBV4-1 and J usage is TRBJ1-2, with D uncertain. Trimming took off 4 bases at V and 1 base at J, with 10 bases between the two ends. The CDR3 covers 14 residues. The germline gives CDR1 MGHRA, CDR2 YSYEKL. The CDR3 is CASSPGFLNYGYTF. The CDR3 coding sequence is TGCGCCAGCAGCCCAGGCTTCCTTAACTATGGCTACACCTTC.

The genes are TRBV2 and TRBJ1-1; perhaps TRBD1 as D (5 bases). The CDR3 extends over 14 amino acids. V was shortened by 0 bases and J by 4 bases, with 9 bases between the two germline ends. Per the germline V gene, CDR1 is SNHLY and CDR2 is FYNNEI. The CDR3 region has the DNA TGTGCCAGCAGTGAAGCGGGGGGGGGCACTGAAGCTTTCTTT. Its protein product is CASSEAGGGTEAFF.

The gene calls are TRBV4-2 and TRBJ2-3, with 10 bases that match TRBD2. In germline, CDR1 is LGHNA, CDR2 YNFKEQ. V lost 0 bases to trimming and J lost 2 bases; unmatched junction nucleotides: 2. This CDR3 comprises 16 residues. The CDR3 DNA is TGTGCCAGCAGCCAAGAAGCGGGAGGGCTCACAGATACGCAGTATTTT. Protein product: CASSQEAGGLTDTQYF.

The CDR3 DNA sequence: TGTGCCAGCAGTTTACGCCCACATGTGTTGGAGACCCAGTACTTC. It is translated as CASSLRPHVLETQYF. The chain employs TRBV27 and TRBJ2-5; D gene ambiguous. Germline V CDR1 and CDR2: MNHEY, SMNVEV (reference sequence). Trimming left V 2 bases short and J 5 bases short, with 15 bases between. This CDR3 comprises 15 residues.

This chain links TRBV4-1 with TRBJ2-7, with 11 bases aligning to TRBD2. CDR3 length: 17 residues. Germline CDR1 MGHRA, CDR2 YSYEKL. After removal of 4 bases from V and 3 bases from J, the junction contained 11 bases not matched to a gene. CDR3 in amino acids: CASSPTGVTSGNYEQYF. The CDR3 DNA sequence: TGCGCCAGCAGCCCTACCGGGGTGACTAGCGGGAACTACGAGCAGTACTTC.

The chain uses TRBV14 and TRBJ1-1; 8 positions match TRBD1. The V and J ends lost 3 bases and 1 base, in that order; junction bases with no gene match: 7. The CDR3 is 16 residues long. Germline assignment: CDR1 SGHDN and CDR2 FVKESK. CDR3 sequence reads: CASSHSRGTGNTEAFF. The CDR3 coding sequence is TGTGCCAGCAGCCATTCCCGCGGGACAGGGAACACTGAAGCTTTCTTT.

V usage is TRBV14 and J usage is TRBJ1-1, with no clear D. Germline lookup yields CDR1 SGHDN and CDR2 FVKESK. The V end was cut by 4 bases, the J end by 1 base, with 7 bases between. This CDR3 comprises 13 residues. The chain's CDR3 is CASSLQSNTEAFF. The DNA of the CDR3 is TGTGCCAGCAGCCTGCAGTCGAACACTGAAGCTTTCTTT. Based on the CDR3 plus reference TRBV14 and TRBJ1-1, the full variable domain is EAGVTQFPSHSVIEKGQTVTLRCDPISGHDNLYWYRRVMGKEIKFLLHFVKESKQDESGMPNNRFLAERTGGTYSTLKVQPAELEDSGVYFCASSLQSNTEAFFGQGTRLTVV.

The CDR3 sequence is CASSLPEKEANYGYTF. DNA for the CDR3: TGTGCCAGCAGCTTACCTGAGAAGGAGGCTAACTATGGCTACACCTTC. The V gene is TRBV7-9, the J gene TRBJ1-2, with D unresolved. V lost 2 bases to trimming and J lost 0 bases, with 13 bases between them. The V gene's germline CDR1 is SEHNR and CDR2 FQNEAQ (reference sequence). The CDR3 covers 16 residues.

The chain uses TRBV2 and TRBJ2-5, with a weak D call TRBD1 (8 bases). In germline, CDR1 is SNHLY, CDR2 FYNNEI. The length of the CDR3 is 14 residues. V was trimmed by 8 bases and J by 1 base, leaving 14 bases between them. As DNA, the CDR3 is TGTGCCAGCTCAAACAGGGGGGGCCAAGAGACCCAGTACTTC. It yields the protein CASSNRGGQETQYF.

This chain connects TRBV6-1 to TRBJ2-5; D remains unclear. CDR3 size: 13 residues. Between the trimmed V and J ends, which lost 5 bases and 2 bases, there was a span of 9 bases. Germline V gene sequence: CDR1 MNHNS, CDR2 SASEGT. The CDR3 nucleotides are TGTGCCAGCAGTTCCCAACTTCAAGAGACCCAGTACTTC. Residues: CASSSQLQETQYF.

The CDR3 sequence is CASSLAEGSLYGYTF. In DNA, the CDR3 is TGCGCCAGCAGCTTGGCGGAGGGCTCCCTCTATGGCTACACCTTC. V gene TRBV5-1 combines with J gene TRBJ1-2; D not resolved. V lost 0 bases and J lost 4, with 13 bases in between. CDR3 length equals 15 residues. The germline gives CDR1 SGHRS, CDR2 YFSETQ.

The chain carries TRBV11-2 and TRBJ2-5, with D unresolved. Trimming cost V 5 bases and J 1 base, with 8 bases left between them. The germline V gene encodes CDR1 SGHAT and CDR2 FQNNGV. CDR3 length equals 13 residues. The CDR3 spells CASSPSPQETQYF. CDR3 coding DNA: TGTGCCAGCAGCCCCAGTCCCCAAGAGACCCAGTACTTC.

The genes are TRBV11-3 and TRBJ2-1; D unclear. The length of the CDR3 is 14 residues. Germline CDR1 reads SGHNT; CDR2 reads YENEEA. V shed 5 bases and J shed 4 bases, with 12 bases lying between them. The CDR3, as DNA: TGTGCCAGCAGCCAGTCAAATTTTTACAATGAGCAGTTCTTC. Protein product: CASSQSNFYNEQFF. Together with reference TRBV11-3 and TRBJ2-1, the CDR3 gives the full variable domain: EAGVVQSPRYKIIEKKQPVAFWCNPISGHNTLYWYLQNLGQGPELLIRYENEEAVDDSQLPKDRFSAERLKGVDSTLKIQPAELGDSAVYLCASSQSNFYNEQFFGPGTRLTVL.

Notes on this clone: This sample includes further DNA sequences coding for the same CDR3. The gene calls are TRBV27 and TRBJ2-7; 8 positions agree with TRBD2. Germline CDR1 is MNHEY and CDR2 is SMNVEV (reference sequence). This CDR3 comprises 14 residues. Trimming at V came to 6 bases and at J to 2 bases, leaving 6 bases not matched to a gene. This CDR3 is CASSYTGGAYEQYF. CDR3 sequence (DNA): TGTGCCAGCAGCTACACCGGGGGGGCCTACGAGCAGTACTTC.

The gene calls are TRBV5-1 and TRBJ2-1; D not resolved. Germline V gene sequence: CDR1 SGHRS, CDR2 YFSETQ. V was shortened by 1 base and J by 8 bases, with 4 bases between the two germline ends. This CDR3 has 11 amino acids. CDR3 sequence reads: CASSLIDEQFF. CDR3 coding DNA: TGCGCCAGCAGCTTGATAGATGAGCAGTTCTTC.

The rearrangement links TRBV19 to TRBJ1-2; 9 bases align to TRBD1. The germline gives CDR1 LNHDA, CDR2 SQIVND (reference sequence). The V and J ends lost 3 bases and 6 bases, in that order; junction bases with no gene match: 5. The CDR3 consists of 14 residues. CDR3 coding DNA: TGTGCCAGTAGTATGACAGGGGGGGAGAATGGCTACACCTTC. Translating gives CASSMTGGENGYTF.

The rearrangement joins TRBV5-1 to TRBJ1-3; TRBD1 matches at 8 bases. J gave up 3 bases and V 2 bases, and 7 bases lay outside the gene matches. CDR3 length: 16 amino acids. CDR1 SGHRS and CDR2 YFSETQ come from the germline V gene. The CDR3 loop is CASSLSGGAGGNTIYF. DNA for the CDR3: TGCGCCAGCAGCTTATCAGGGGGCGCGGGTGGAAACACCATATATTTT. Supplemented by reference TRBV5-1 and TRBJ1-3, the full variable domain reads KAGVTQTPRYLIKTRGQQVTLSCSPISGHRSVSWYQQTPGQGLQFLFEYFSETQRNKGNFPGRFSGRQFSNSRSEMNVSTLELGDSALYLCASSLSGGAGGNTIYFGEGSWLTVV.

The chain uses TRBV28 and TRBJ1-2; 11 bases match TRBD1. Trimming took 3 bases from V and 4 from J; bases not matched to a gene: 4. CDR3 length equals 15 residues. Per germline, CDR1 MDHEN and CDR2 SYDVKM. The CDR3 region is CASSFRGTGGYGYTF. The CDR3 coding sequence is TGTGCCAGCAGTTTTCGGGGGACAGGGGGCTATGGCTACACCTTC.